The 15 T cell receptor beta chains presented below share a single source sample, sequenced in a study of beta chain features in type 1 diabetes. The study reverse transcribed the entire isolated RNA, so it sequenced expressed TCRB transcripts. The protocol was immunoSEQ multiplex PCR, while the TCRdb copy is restricted to in-frame clones and leaves out a portion. This table holds under 90,000 clones, around a third found once. The sequencing sample was made of stem cell memory CD4+ T cells from blood. The receptors were sampled from a woman under 30 in good health.

This clone was seen only once. This chain connects TRBV27 to TRBJ1-1; no clear D. The CDR3 is 13 amino acids. CDR1 is MNHEY, CDR2 SMNVEV, per germline (reference sequence). V dropped 3 bases and J dropped 7 bases, with 12 bases sitting between them. In DNA form, the CDR3 reads TGTGCCAGCAGTTTTAGCTTGGCCAATGAAGCTTTCTTT. Translating gives CASSFSLANEAFF.

The CDR3 bases are TGCGCCAGCAGCTTGAACAGGGGGTACGAGCAGTACTTC. It encodes CASSLNRGYEQYF. The rearrangement joins TRBV5-1 to TRBJ2-7; 8 bases are a match to TRBD1. The germline V gene encodes CDR1 SGHRS and CDR2 YFSETQ. The CDR3 contains 13 residues. After removal of 1 base from V and 4 bases from J, the junction contained 1 base not matched to a gene.

V gene TRBV4-3 combines with J gene TRBJ2-7, with no clear D. Germline CDR1 LGHNA, CDR2 YSLEER. The V and J ends lost 1 base and 6 bases respectively, with 7 bases between them. The CDR3 covers 12 residues. The CDR3 nucleotides are TGCGCCAGCAGCCAAGGGTTTAGCGAGCAGTACTTC. Its translation is CASSQGFSEQYF.

This clone was seen a handful of times. The chain has TRBV4-2 and TRBJ1-2; 10 positions agree with TRBD1. Germline loops: CDR1 LGHNA, CDR2 YNFKEQ. Trimming at V came to 3 bases and at J to 6 bases, leaving 13 bases not matched to a gene. The CDR3 spans 17 residues. CDR3 coding DNA: TGTGCCAGCAGCCAGGATACCGCGGGACAGGGGTTGGATGGCTACACCTTC. Translating gives CASSQDTAGQGLDGYTF.

The chain has TRBV11-3 and TRBJ2-1; 8 bases agree with TRBD2. The CDR3 is made up of 16 amino acids. Germline V lookup: CDR1 SGHNT, CDR2 YENEEA. Unmatched junction bases numbered 4, after V lost 0 bases and J lost 3 bases. CDR3 sequence reads: CASSLDGSGSYNEQFF. Here the CDR3 DNA reads TGTGCCAGCAGCTTAGATGGCAGCGGGAGCTACAATGAGCAGTTCTTC.

The gene calls are TRBV7-3 and TRBJ2-2, with 7 bases aligning to TRBD1. Germline CDR1 reads SGHTA; CDR2 reads FQGTGA. Trimming took 8 bases from V and 1 from J; bases not matched to a gene: 7. The CDR3 extends over 15 amino acids. The CDR3 sequence is CASRSAGGNTGELFF. The CDR3 bases are TGTGCCAGCCGCTCCGCAGGGGGGAACACCGGGGAGCTGTTTTTT.

The chain recombines TRBV5-1 with TRBJ2-3; 11 positions agree with TRBD2. J was trimmed by 5 bases and V by 2 bases; bases with no gene match: 4. From germline, CDR1 is SGHRS and CDR2 YFSETQ. The CDR3 sequence is 15 residues long. The CDR3 protein is CASSFTSGSGDTQYF. In DNA, the CDR3 is TGCGCCAGCAGCTTCACTAGCGGGAGTGGAGATACGCAGTATTTT.

The V call is TRBV9, the J call TRBJ2-7; D is possibly TRBD2 (6 bases). V was cut by 0 bases and J by 3 bases, with 16 bases left in between. CDR1 and CDR2 from the germline V gene are SGDLS and YYNGEE. The CDR3 runs to 16 residues. CDR3 nucleotide sequence: TGTGCCAGCAGCGTAGGTGTACTAGCACCCTACTACGAGCAGTACTTC. This gives the protein CASSVGVLAPYYEQYF.

The chain couples TRBV2 to TRBJ2-3; 7 bases align to TRBD1. Germline CDR1 is SNHLY and CDR2 is FYNNEI. Germline trimming cut 4 bases from V and 3 bases from J; bases unmatched to any gene: 4. CDR3 length: 14 residues. The CDR3 loop reads CASSGVRGTDTQYF. The CDR3 region has the DNA TGTGCCAGCAGTGGAGTCAGGGGGACAGATACGCAGTATTTT.

This clone came up a few times. The chain employs TRBV18 and TRBJ1-1; tentatively, D is TRBD1 (5 bases). CDR1 and CDR2 from the germline V gene are KGHSH and LQKENI. Trimming shortened V by 0 bases and J by 2 bases, and 10 bases separated the two germline ends. There are 15 residues in the CDR3. The CDR3 DNA is TGTGCCAGCTCACCACCAGCAGGGTTTAACACTGAAGCTTTCTTT. This encodes CASSPPAGFNTEAFF.

This clone was observed a handful of times. The V and J genes are TRBV1 and TRBJ1-1; TRBD1, as called in the table, went unchecked against the DNA. TRBV1 counts as a pseudogene. This CDR3 region has 16 residues. The CDR3 coding sequence is TGCACCAGCAGCCAAGAAAGGTCAGGGGTGGGGGCTGAAGCTTTCTTT. It yields the protein CTSSQERSGVGAEAFF.

This clone came up a few times. V usage is TRBV5-6 and J usage is TRBJ2-1; 10 bases agree with TRBD1. The CDR3 runs to 17 residues. CDR1 SGHDT and CDR2 YYEEEE come from the germline V gene. With V trimmed by 1 base and J by 3 bases, 7 bases remained unmatched. The DNA for the CDR3 is TGTGCCAGCAGCTTGTTGGGGGACAGGGGCCTCTACAATGAGCAGTTCTTC. Residues: CASSLLGDRGLYNEQFF.

The chain carries TRBV6-1 and TRBJ1-2, with TRBD1 matching over 8 bases. The CDR3 covers 12 residues. From germline, CDR1 is MNHNS and CDR2 SASEGT. After removal of 2 bases from V and 7 bases from J, the junction contained 0 bases not matched to a gene. The CDR3 nucleotides are TGTGCCAGCAGTGAACAGGGGGCTGGCTACACCTTC. As protein: CASSEQGAGYTF.

The J gene is TRBJ2-3, the V gene TRBV10-1; no clear D. CDR1 and CDR2 (germline): WNHNN, SYGVQD (reference sequence). CDR3 length: 12 residues. Trimming shortened V by 5 bases and J by 0 bases, and 3 bases separated the two germline ends. CDR3 sequence: CASSRSTDTQYF. The CDR3 nucleotides are TGCGCCAGCAGTCGTAGCACAGATACGCAGTATTTT.

The chain couples TRBV7-9 to TRBJ1-1; 7 bases fit TRBD1. After removal of 5 bases from V and 0 bases from J, the junction contained 9 bases not matched to a gene. In germline, CDR1 is SEHNR, CDR2 FQNEAQ (reference sequence). CDR3 size: 16 residues. The CDR3 spells CASSRDRSSMNTEAFF. The CDR3, as DNA: TGTGCCAGCAGCCGGGACAGATCATCTATGAACACTGAAGCTTTCTTT.